The clone carrying this T cell receptor (beta chain) has a handful of counts. No antigen is known for it. The length of the CDR3 is 14 residues. The V gene's germline CDR1 is MNHEY and CDR2 SMNVEV (reference sequence). V was trimmed by 3 bases and J by 3 bases, leaving 12 bases between them. Extraction of total RNA produced a minimum of 5 micrograms from each sample. This specimen comes from a study of blood T cells in healthy people across ages. Alongside a J-beta primer mix, a sample-barcoded 5' primer served in a second PCR lasting roughly 6 to 12 cycles. Via MiXCR, TCRdb re-called the 5' RACE reads, giving one row per CDR3 protein. This table has 600,000 to 650,000 distinct CDR3 sequences, about 53% appearing once. Study results and limitations: Naive CD4+ cell counts and diversity both ran higher in long-lived than in aged donors.

Sequencing input: blood. The chain carries TRBV27 and TRBJ2-7; D could derive from TRBD1 or TRBD2 (5 bases each). This receptor was taken from a man aged 60-69 years in good health. The CDR3 bases are TGTGCCAGCAGTTTTCAAGAGGGGTACTACGAGCAGTACTTC. It is translated as CASSFQEGYYEQYF.